Each of the 25 T cell receptor beta chains below was sequenced from the same sample in a study of T-cell reconstitution after alpha-beta-depleted transplantation in children. During its preparation, the TCRbeta library received unique molecular identifiers. TCRdb called the PCR reads again in MiXCR, with one record for every CDR3 protein. The table records about 22,000 distinct CDR3 sequences, about a tenth of them present only once. Source: PBMCs from the stem cell graft donor, taken from the stem cell graft. These receptors were collected from a human donor who donated a stem cell graft to a child with chronic granulomatous disease.

This clonotype has at least ten counts. The gene calls are TRBV9 and TRBJ1-1; no firm D call. Germline V gene lookup returns CDR1 SGDLS and CDR2 YYNGEE. The CDR3 covers 14 residues. V was trimmed by 1 base and J by 3 bases, leaving 10 bases between them. The DNA of the CDR3 is TGTGCCAGCAGCGTATTCCTGGCGGACACTGAAGCTTTCTTT. Protein sequence: CASSVFLADTEAFF.

The sample holds many counts of this clonotype. The V gene is TRBV29-1, the J gene TRBJ2-5; TRBD2 matches 9 bases. With 4 bases clipped from V and 5 bases from J, the junction kept 23 bases outside the gene matches. Looked up from germline, CDR1 is SQVTM and CDR2 is ANQGSEA. The CDR3 covers 19 residues. The CDR3 protein is CSVVRSDGGRAPYLETQYF. The CDR3 nucleotides are TGCAGCGTTGTGAGAAGCGACGGCGGGAGGGCCCCATATTTGGAGACCCAGTACTTC.

This clonotype was counted at least ten times. The rearrangement joins TRBV2 to TRBJ2-7, with 15 bases that match TRBD2. The CDR3 length is 18 residues. Germline CDR1 SNHLY, CDR2 FYNNEI. The V and J ends lost 5 bases and 0 bases, in that order; junction bases with no gene match: 8. In nucleotides, the CDR3 is TGTGCCAGCAGTTTGGGACTAGCGGGAGGCCAATTCTCCTACGAGCAGTACTTC. The encoded protein is CASSLGLAGGQFSYEQYF.

By its share, this clonotype is medium-sized (0.01 to 0.1%). V is TRBV5-1 and J is TRBJ1-5; the D is unclear. Germline V CDR1 and CDR2: SGHRS, YFSETQ. Trimming cost V 1 base and J 1 base, with 9 bases left between them. The CDR3 has 15 amino acids. The CDR3 DNA reads TGCGCCAGCAGCTTGTTTCCGGAAAGCAATCAGCCCCAGCATTTT. The encoded protein is CASSLFPESNQPQHF.

The sample holds many counts of this clonotype. This chain links TRBV6-2 or TRBV6-3 with TRBJ2-7, with 8 bases that match TRBD2. CDR3 length equals 18 residues. The ends lost 0 bases at V and 1 base at J; junction bases unmatched: 11. Looked up from germline, CDR1 is MNHEY and CDR2 is SVGEGT. The CDR3 is CASSYSSLAGQHSYEQYF. In DNA form, the CDR3 reads TGTGCCAGCAGTTACTCGTCATTAGCGGGGCAACATTCCTACGAGCAGTACTTC.

This clonotype was seen repeatedly, ten times or more. This chain uses TRBV7-2 with TRBJ2-3; the D gene could be TRBD1 or TRBD2 (6 bases each). V was clipped by 3 bases and J by 4 bases, with 14 bases between them. Germline lookup yields CDR1 SGHTA and CDR2 FQGNSA. The CDR3 loop spans 15 amino acids. Here the CDR3 DNA reads TGTGCCAGCAGCTTGAGGTGGGGGGCCGCAGATACGCAGTATTTT. As protein: CASSLRWGAADTQYF.

In its sample, this clonotype was seen many times. This sequence joins TRBV11-2 and TRBJ1-2, with TRBD1 as a possible D gene (5 bases). V lost 5 bases, J lost 5 bases, and 15 bases lay in between. Germline loops: CDR1 SGHAT, CDR2 FQNNGV. The CDR3 is 14 residues long. The CDR3 sequence: CASSPYPTEYGYTF. The CDR3 DNA reads as TGTGCCAGCAGCCCTTATCCGACAGAGTATGGCTACACCTTC.

This clonotype appeared many times. V usage is TRBV4-2 and J usage is TRBJ1-1; D gene unclear. From germline, CDR1 is LGHNA and CDR2 YNFKEQ. V was shortened by 2 bases and J by 0 bases, with 13 bases between the two germline ends. This CDR3 contains 16 residues. Here the CDR3 DNA reads TGTGCCAGCAGCCAACTAAATGAGTGGATGAACACTGAAGCTTTCTTT. Its protein is CASSQLNEWMNTEAFF.

The table lists this clonotype with many counts. The chain is built from TRBV20-1 and TRBJ2-2; 7 bases are a match to TRBD2. The CDR3 loop spans 13 amino acids. Germline trimming cut 3 bases from V and 6 bases from J; bases unmatched to any gene: 4. In germline, CDR1 is DFQATT, CDR2 SNEGSKA (reference sequence). CDR3: CSARGGVAGELFF. CDR3 coding DNA: TGCAGTGCTAGGGGAGGGGTGGCCGGGGAGCTGTTTTTT.

This clonotype was seen a handful of times. The chain combines TRBV7-6 with TRBJ1-6, with D possibly TRBD1 on 5 matching bases. The germline V and J ends were trimmed by 5 bases and 5 bases, with 13 bases remaining between them. The CDR3 contains 15 residues. Germline CDR1 reads SGHVS; CDR2 reads FNYEAQ. The CDR3 is CASSPSQGDNSPLHF. CDR3 coding DNA: TGTGCCAGCAGCCCTAGCCAGGGCGATAATTCACCCCTCCACTTT.

This clonotype appeared many times. This chain links TRBV5-6 with TRBJ2-7; D unresolved. V shed 1 base and J shed 1 base, with 9 bases lying between them. The CDR3 loop spans 14 amino acids. The germline V gene encodes CDR1 SGHDT and CDR2 YYEEEE. This CDR3 reads CASSLFSVSYEQYF. The CDR3 coding sequence is TGTGCCAGCAGCTTGTTTTCCGTTTCCTACGAGCAGTACTTC.

The chain links TRBV18 to TRBJ2-7; 9 bases are shared with TRBD1. Trimming took 1 base from V and 3 from J; bases not matched to a gene: 7. There are 16 residues in the CDR3. CDR1 and CDR2 (germline): KGHSH, LQKENI. The CDR3 loop is CASSPRTGQGYYEQYF. For the CDR3, the DNA is TGTGCCAGCTCACCACGAACGGGACAGGGCTACTACGAGCAGTACTTC.

V and J are TRBV11-1 and TRBJ2-1; D not resolved. The CDR3 is 16 residues long. Deletions cut 5 bases from V and 6 bases from J, with 20 bases between. Looked up from germline, CDR1 is SGHAT and CDR2 is FQDESV (reference sequence). CDR3 bases: TGTGCCAGCAGCCCCCAAGACGGTAAGGAGCGCAATGAGCAGTTCTTC. Translating it yields CASSPQDGKERNEQFF.

This clonotype showed up many times. V gene TRBV5-1 combines with J gene TRBJ2-1, with 10 bases matching TRBD1. V lost 4 bases and J lost 8; bases outside the gene matches: 3. Germline V CDR1 and CDR2: SGHRS, YFSETQ. The CDR3 length is 13 residues. CDR3 amino acids: CASSAGQGYEQFF. The CDR3 DNA follows: TGCGCCAGCAGCGCGGGACAGGGGTATGAGCAGTTCTTC.

Ten or more counts support this clonotype. This sequence joins TRBV28 and TRBJ1-1; D is unresolved. The length of the CDR3 is 13 residues. Germline-derived CDR1 and CDR2 are MDHEN and SYDVKM. Trimming removed 6 bases from V and 7 bases from J, with 15 bases in between. CDR3 in DNA: TGTGCCAGCAGGCTCGATGGGTCGGTTGAAGCTTTCTTT. It is translated as CASRLDGSVEAFF.

This clonotype was seen repeatedly, ten times or more. The CDR3 reads CASSPRWTESTDTQYF. The CDR3 DNA sequence: TGTGCCAGCAGCCCAAGATGGACAGAGAGCACAGATACGCAGTATTTT. J is TRBJ2-3 and V is TRBV5-5, with D maybe TRBD1 (6 bases). There are 16 residues in the CDR3. Germline CDR1 reads SGHKS; CDR2 reads YYEKEE (reference sequence). Trimming shortened V by 4 bases and J by 0 bases, and 15 bases separated the two germline ends.

This clonotype was counted at least ten times. This chain connects TRBV19 to TRBJ2-7; D remains ambiguous. Between the trimmed V and J ends, which lost 1 base and 1 base, there was a span of 11 bases. The CDR3 sequence is 15 residues long. The germline V gene encodes CDR1 LNHDA and CDR2 SQIVND (reference sequence). In nucleotides, the CDR3 is TGTGCCAGTAGTATAGCGTGGACGGATTCCTACGAGCAGTACTTC. As protein: CASSIAWTDSYEQYF.

This clonotype was detected many times. The V gene is TRBV4-1, the J gene TRBJ2-3, with 10 bases matching TRBD1. The CDR3 is 17 residues long. Germline values: CDR1 MGHRA, CDR2 YSYEKL. With 3 bases clipped from V and 1 base from J, the junction kept 7 bases outside the gene matches. The CDR3 coding sequence is TGCGCCAGCAGCCAGACATCGACAGGGGGCGGCACAGATACGCAGTATTTT. This translates into CASSQTSTGGGTDTQYF.

At least ten counts were recorded for this clonotype. This chain connects TRBV7-2 to TRBJ2-1; D unresolved. The length of the CDR3 is 10 residues. In germline, CDR1 is SGHTA, CDR2 FQGNSA. V was shortened by 3 bases and J by 9 bases, with 3 bases between the two germline ends. CDR3 nucleotide sequence: TGTGCCAGCAGCTTGGTTGAGCAGTTCTTC. It translates to CASSLVEQFF. Combining the CDR3 with reference TRBV7-2 and TRBJ2-1 gives the whole variable domain GAGVSQSPSNKVTEKGKDVELRCDPISGHTALYWYRQSLGQGLEFLIYFQGNSAPDKSGLPSDRFSAERTGGSVSTLTIQRTQQEDSAVYLCASSLVEQFFGPGTRLTVL.

The sample holds many counts of this clonotype. The CDR3 bases are TGCAGTGCTAATGGACTAGCGATCGAGGAGACCCAGTACTTC. Its protein is CSANGLAIEETQYF. The J gene is TRBJ2-5, the V gene TRBV20-1; the match to TRBD2 covers 9 bases. Germline trimming cut 4 bases from V and 5 bases from J; bases unmatched to any gene: 8. Germline lookup yields CDR1 DFQATT and CDR2 SNEGSKA (reference sequence). The CDR3 totals 14 residues.

This clonotype was observed many times. This chain joins TRBV20-1 and TRBJ2-5; 9 bases are a match to TRBD2. Losses at the gene ends were 4 bases for V and 1 base for J; bases not matched to a gene: 7. Germline-derived CDR1 and CDR2 are DFQATT and SNEGSKA (reference sequence). This CDR3 has 15 amino acids. The CDR3 nucleotides read TGCAGTGCTACGCGGGGGGGCCGGCGCCAAGAGACCCAGTACTTC. It codes for CSATRGGRRQETQYF.

The table lists this clonotype with many counts. The CDR3, as DNA: TGTGCCAGCAGCTACTCACAGCCGAACACCGGGGAGCTGTTTTTT. Its protein is CASSYSQPNTGELFF. This rearrangement joins TRBV7-2 to TRBJ2-2, with D unclear. Looked up from germline, CDR1 is SGHTA and CDR2 is FQGNSA. CDR3 size: 15 residues. Trimming took 4 bases from V and 0 from J, leaving 9 bases between them.

This clonotype was seen many times. The chain joins TRBV20-1 to TRBJ2-3; no clear D. Per germline, CDR1 DFQATT and CDR2 SNEGSKA (reference sequence). The length of the CDR3 is 13 residues. Trimming shortened V by 0 bases and J by 6 bases, and 10 bases separated the two germline ends. DNA of the CDR3: TGCAGTGCTAGAGAATCCCACCGGGATACGCAGTATTTT. It encodes CSARESHRDTQYF.

This clonotype was recorded at least ten times. The chain has TRBV7-9 and TRBJ2-3, with D unclear. Deletions cut 2 bases from V and 4 bases from J, with 10 bases between. This CDR3 is built from 14 residues. Germline CDR1 SEHNR, CDR2 FQNEAQ (reference sequence). DNA for the CDR3: TGTGCCAGCAGCTTATTGGAAGTTGCAGATACGCAGTATTTT. Translating gives CASSLLEVADTQYF.

This clonotype was seen ten or more times. The chain is built from TRBV13 and TRBJ2-7, with D uncertain. The V end was cut by 3 bases, the J end by 0 bases, with 9 bases between. Per the germline V gene, CDR1 is PRHDT and CDR2 is FYEKMQ (reference sequence). This CDR3 has 14 residues. CDR3 in DNA: TGTGCCAGCAGCTTTATAGGATCCTCCTACGAGCAGTACTTC. As protein: CASSFIGSSYEQYF.